These T cell receptor beta chains were read from a single sample in a study of control samples from healthy donors and cancer patients. This table comes from immunoSEQ multiplex PCR, and its TCRdb copy is limited to in-frame clones, with some not included. Among some 95,000 clones listed, over 85% were seen once. The source material was blood. The source is a human donor in good health. The donor label of this sample is uncertain. CDR3s leave out the opening cysteine and the closing phenylalanine or tryptophan. A row's size may be missing; if present it is once, few, many or a size class.

TRBV19	once	TRBJ1-1	ASRFPGRRGTEAF
TRBV28	few	TRBJ1-5	ASSLLPGTQPQH
TRBV7-8	NA	TRBJ1-3	ASSHDRAFSGNTIY
TRBV5-1	NA	TRBJ1-3	ASSSRWNTIY
TRBV7-8	NA	TRBJ2-3	ASSLLAGEYTDTQY
TRBV2	NA	TRBJ2-2	ASSDRQGKNTGELF
TRBV6-1	NA	TRBJ2-3	ASSDGPYLWGGTQY
TRBV5-5	NA	TRBJ2-1	ASSFAGNSYNEQF
TRBV5-1	NA	TRBJ2-1	ASSLYRDVDEQF
TRBV2	NA	TRBJ2-7	ASMQIYEQY
TRBV4-1	NA	TRBJ1-3	ASSRPDGNSGNTIY
TRBV10-3	NA	TRBJ1-5	AISDRADRGNNQPQH
TRBV24-1	NA	TRBJ1-5	ATSDSGRGQSQPQH
TRBV5-4	NA	TRBJ2-7	ASSSGQQYEQY
TRBV20-1	once	TRBJ2-1	SARDHGEQF
TRBV24-1	NA	TRBJ2-2	ATSGSVNTGELF
TRBV13	few	TRBJ2-3	ASSFRGGGLDTQY
TRBV2	NA	TRBJ1-4	ASSVVARDEKLF
TRBV28	NA	TRBJ1-5	ASSFGGFQPQH
TRBV4-2	NA	TRBJ1-3	ASRETGSSGNTIY
TRBV27	NA	TRBJ2-7	ASSPRTGGEEQY
TRBV12-5	NA	TRBJ2-7	ASGLALGTGLSYEQY
TRBV6-1	NA	TRBJ1-1	ASSDWGTGEAF
TRBV20-1	NA	TRBJ1-4	SASPTGQVNEKLF
TRBV29-1	once	TRBJ1-2	SVYLLGYT
TRBV19	NA	TRBJ2-7	ASSTTGGLHEQY
TRBV7-9	once	TRBJ1-1	ASSQNIQGEAF
TRBV5-4	NA	TRBJ2-5	ASSLTRGAQETQY
TRBV6-4	NA	TRBJ2-3	ASRSGGAADTQY
TRBV27	NA	TRBJ1-4	ASSLGQGMREKLF
TRBV3-1/TRBV3-2	NA	TRBJ2-1	ASSQPGGSYNEQF
TRBV5-8	NA	TRBJ2-1	ASSRGQGDPGLYNEQF
TRBV5-1	NA	TRBJ1-5	ASSLQGDQPQH
TRBV4-3	NA	TRBJ1-3	ASSQSGSSGNTIY
TRBV7-6	NA	TRBJ2-2	ASSLMGQGNTGELF
TRBV24-1	NA	TRBJ2-2	ATQSGDTGELF
TRBV7-2	NA	TRBJ2-1	ASSLAGSSYNEQF
TRBV5-4	NA	TRBJ2-1	ASSLWASGGRDEQF
TRBV2	once	TRBJ2-5	ASSEDSRETQY
TRBV5-4	NA	TRBJ2-1	ASSYYYEQF
TRBV7-2	NA	TRBJ2-3	ASSIRRGGQSTDTQY
TRBV7-9	NA	TRBJ2-1	ASTQEGGGHEQF
TRBV11-2	NA	TRBJ1-2	ASSLALGGGYGYT
TRBV5-4	NA	TRBJ2-1	ASSQDPTDEQF
TRBV27	once	TRBJ2-7	ASSLRAVESGNHEQY
TRBV27	NA	TRBJ1-6	ASSYRLLGGNSPLH
TRBV6-5	NA	TRBJ1-1	ASSYSALQWESF
TRBV6-6	few	TRBJ1-6	ASSYSVDKRSPLH
TRBV2	medium-sized	TRBJ1-1	ASSADRTAREAF
TRBV6-5	NA	TRBJ2-2	ASSFEGHSTGELF
TRBV5-1	NA	TRBJ2-1	ASSLSSSMNEQF
TRBV7-2	NA	TRBJ1-1	ASSMGQNTEAF
TRBV27	NA	TRBJ1-5	ASSPLGQFNQPQH
TRBV18	NA	TRBJ1-6	ASSSGTPRDSPLH
TRBV14	NA	TRBJ1-5	ASSQGSNQPQH
TRBV11-2	NA	TRBJ1-4	ASSLGQGGYEKLF
TRBV5-1	NA	TRBJ1-4	ASSNQAGRKEKLF
TRBV6-2/TRBV6-3	NA	TRBJ1-5	ASSFSTRGGNQPQH
TRBV11-3	NA	TRBJ1-6	ASSEGRGSPLH
TRBV3-1/TRBV3-2	NA	TRBJ1-2	ASSPHRDYGYT